This T cell receptor (beta chain) was identified during a study of blood T cells in healthy people across ages. Next came a second PCR, run for about 6 to 11 cycles, which used a sample-barcoded 5' primer along with a J-beta primer mix. Sequencing recovered at least 2.5 million CDR3-containing paired-end reads from each sample. One entry per CDR3 protein, called by TCRdb with MiXCR from the 5' RACE reads. This sample has some 1.5 million distinct CDR3 sequences; approximately 42% occur once, and the top ten carry approximately 4.1%. Study results and caveats: Strong correlation linked observed beta diversity and percent naive T cells. Measured against age, TCR beta diversity per million T cells decreased in a roughly linear manner. Whereas aged donors had fewer naive CD4+ cells, long-lived donors had more of them and higher diversity.

This CDR3 region has 14 residues. V was clipped by 6 bases and J by 8 bases; unmatched bases: 11. This clonotype has just a few counts. Its antigen remains unidentified. The chain is built from TRBV12-3 or TRBV12-4 and TRBJ1-2; the match to TRBD1 covers 8 bases. Sequencing was performed on blood. The receptor's source is a woman under 30 in good health. CDR3 bases: TGTGCCAGCAGCTCACTGGACAGGGCAGGCGGCTACACCTTC. Amino acid sequence: CASSSLDRAGGYTF.